This TCR beta chain was captured in a study of T-cell memory formation after mild COVID-19. Each CDR3 protein is one row after TCRdb ran MiXCR on the 5' RACE reads. The data show over 150,000 distinct CDR3 sequences, under 15% seen once. This clonotype was seen repeatedly, ten times or more. This receptor was taken from a young man who had mild COVID-19 (a few samples of this study predate the infection). Cell type and time point are not known. The specimen was PBMCs or a T cell subset sorted from them (not recorded which).

The CDR3 sequence: CSAQDVSIRETQYF. CDR3 coding DNA: TGCAGTGCCCAGGACGTGTCAATTCGCGAGACCCAGTACTTC. The chain joins TRBV20-1 to TRBJ2-5; D unresolved. V shed 6 bases and J shed 5 bases, with 19 bases lying between them. Germline values: CDR1 DFQATT, CDR2 SNEGSKA (reference sequence). The CDR3 consists of 14 residues.